Listed here are 26 T cell receptor beta chains from one sample, sequenced in a study of vaccination effects on CD4 cells after COVID-19. The data were produced by immunoSEQ multiplex PCR, yet TCRdb's version contains in-frame clones alone and is incomplete. The table records almost 70,000 clones, around 69% of them present only once. The antigens for these receptors are not known. Antigen-specific CD4+ T cells were first expanded with viral peptide pools by the ViraFEST assay and only then sequenced. Scientists isolated CD4+ T cells after an approximately 11-day culture period ended. Participants received two doses of either the BNT162b2 or mRNA-1273 vaccine. The sample here was CD4+ T cells from PBMCs cultured with HCoV-229E spike peptides, taken after COVID-19 vaccination. The receptors come from a human donor who received a COVID-19 vaccine.

This clone came up once. The rearrangement uses TRBV18 and TRBJ1-5; D may be TRBD1 (5 bases). The CDR3 sequence is 16 residues long. The germline V gene encodes CDR1 KGHSH and CDR2 LQKENI. The germline V and J ends were trimmed by 3 bases and 1 base, with 13 bases remaining between them. In nucleotides, the CDR3 is TGTGCCAGCTCACCCGATCAGGGAGTCAGCAATCAGCCCCAGCATTTT. Its protein product is CASSPDQGVSNQPQHF.

V usage is TRBV5-1 and J usage is TRBJ2-6; D assignment may be TRBD1 or TRBD2 (6 bases each). Germline V gene lookup returns CDR1 SGHRS and CDR2 YFSETQ. Trimming took 0 bases from V and 0 from J, leaving 10 bases between them. The CDR3 covers 17 residues. CDR3 sequence: CASSLGGAYSGANVLTF. The DNA for the CDR3 is TGCGCCAGCAGCTTGGGGGGGGCCTACTCTGGGGCCAACGTCCTGACTTTC.

This sequence joins TRBV15 and TRBJ1-1; 7 positions agree with TRBD1. Germline CDR1 is LNHNV and CDR2 is YYDKDF (reference sequence). J lost 4 bases, V lost 5 bases, and 4 bases had no gene match. This CDR3 spans 13 amino acids. The CDR3 reads CATSEGARTEAFF. CDR3 in DNA: TGTGCCACCAGCGAGGGGGCGCGCACTGAAGCTTTCTTT.

This chain uses TRBV7-8 with TRBJ2-1, with D perhaps matching TRBD2 (5 bases). Germline values: CDR1 SGHVS, CDR2 FQNEAQ. This CDR3 is built from 14 residues. Trimming cost V 1 base and J 1 base, with 5 bases left between them. CDR3 protein: CASSLGESYNEQFF. DNA of the CDR3: TGTGCCAGCAGCTTAGGGGAGTCCTACAATGAGCAGTTCTTC.

The J gene is TRBJ1-5, the V gene TRBV5-8, with D perhaps matching TRBD1 (6 bases). Per germline, CDR1 SGHTS and CDR2 YDEGEE. The CDR3 runs to 15 residues. Trimming pared 4 bases from V and 5 bases from J, leaving 16 bases between. CDR3 in DNA: TGTGCCAGCAGCGGGGGGGGGCCCGCGGATCAGCCCCAGCATTTT. As protein: CASSGGGPADQPQHF.

This clone was observed a few times. The V and J genes are TRBV2 and TRBJ2-7, with 8 bases fitting TRBD1. CDR3 length: 16 amino acids. CDR1 and CDR2 (germline): SNHLY, FYNNEI. The V and J ends lost 6 bases and 1 base, in that order; junction bases with no gene match: 11. CDR3 bases: TGTGCCAGCAGACTGTCCAGGGGGCGAGGATCCTACGAGCAGTACGTC. This sequence encodes CASRLSRGRGSYEQYV.

Only one count was recorded for this clone. The J gene is TRBJ2-7, the V gene TRBV7-2, with no clear D. Germline-derived CDR1 and CDR2 are SGHTA and FQGNSA. CDR3 size: 15 residues. The V and J ends lost 1 base and 0 bases respectively, with 10 bases between them. Here the CDR3 reads CASSLVGISSYEQYV. The CDR3 coding sequence is TGTGCCAGCAGCTTAGTCGGTATTAGCTCCTACGAGCAGTACGTC.

The gene calls are TRBV5-1 and TRBJ1-1; D unclear. Germline loops: CDR1 SGHRS, CDR2 YFSETQ. V lost 0 bases, J lost 11 bases, and 11 bases lay in between. The CDR3 length is 12 residues. The CDR3 coding sequence is TGCGCCAGCAGCTTGGCCGGCCTCGGGGCTTTCTTT. Protein sequence: CASSLAGLGAFF.

J is TRBJ1-6 and V is TRBV6-1; possible D gene TRBD1, 5 bases. This CDR3 contains 14 residues. Germline CDR1 MNHNS, CDR2 SASEGT. The germline V and J ends were trimmed by 3 bases and 9 bases, with 12 bases remaining between them. The CDR3 region has the DNA TGTGCCAGCAGTGATCGGGCAAGGGGTTCACCCCTCCACTTT. As protein: CASSDRARGSPLHF.

The V and J genes are TRBV5-1 and TRBJ2-3; TRBD2 matches 12 bases. The CDR3 is made up of 19 amino acids. Looked up from germline, CDR1 is SGHRS and CDR2 is YFSETQ. Trimming took 2 bases from V and 9 from J; bases not matched to a gene: 19. The CDR3 region has the DNA TGCGCCAGCAGCTTCGGGCGTGGTGCTCAACTAGCGGGGGGCGCCACGCAGTATTTT. This gives the protein CASSFGRGAQLAGGATQYF.

CDR3 loop: CASSQLGSSYNEQFF. The CDR3 DNA reads TGCGCCAGCAGCCAACTTGGAAGCTCCTACAATGAGCAGTTCTTC. V is TRBV4-1 and J is TRBJ2-1, with unresolved D. This CDR3 spans 15 amino acids. The ends were cut back, 2 bases at V and 0 bases at J, with 8 bases in the middle. Germline V gene data show CDR1 as MGHRA and CDR2 as YSYEKL.

DNA of the CDR3: TGTGCCAGCAGTTACGAGGGTGGCTCTGGGGCCAACGTCCTGACTTTC. Translating gives CASSYEGGSGANVLTF. The chain employs TRBV6-5 and TRBJ2-6; TRBD2 might be the D (5 bases). V was clipped by 2 bases and J by 0 bases, with 8 bases between them. The CDR3 extends over 16 amino acids. The V gene's germline CDR1 is MNHEY and CDR2 SVGAGI.

The CDR3 coding sequence is TGTGCCAGCAGAAGGAGCACAGATACGCAGTATTTT. Protein product: CASRRSTDTQYF. The chain carries TRBV28 and TRBJ2-3; no definite D call. The CDR3 sequence is 12 residues long. Trimming shortened V by 6 bases and J by 0 bases, and 4 bases separated the two germline ends. The V gene's germline CDR1 is MDHEN and CDR2 SYDVKM.

This chain uses TRBV28 with TRBJ1-1; D is perhaps TRBD1 (6 bases). CDR3 length: 12 amino acids. V was pared by 5 bases and J by 9 bases, with 13 bases between. The germline V gene has CDR1 MDHEN and CDR2 SYDVKM. CDR3 sequence: CASSIQGIQAFF. In DNA form, the CDR3 reads TGTGCCAGCAGTATACAGGGAATTCAAGCTTTCTTT.

The V call is TRBV5-1, the J call TRBJ2-3; 7 bases are shared with TRBD1. The CDR3 contains 18 residues. Trimming at V came to 3 bases and at J to 3 bases, leaving 16 bases not matched to a gene. CDR1 SGHRS and CDR2 YFSETQ come from the germline V gene. The DNA of the CDR3 is TGCGCCAGCAGCTCGCAACCCAAGGGGGCGCTGAGGACAGATACGCAGTATTTT. Its translation is CASSSQPKGALRTDTQYF. The full variable domain, with the rest looked up from reference TRBV5-1 and TRBJ2-3, is KAGVTQTPRYLIKTRGQQVTLSCSPISGHRSVSWYQQTPGQGLQFLFEYFSETQRNKGNFPGRFSGRQFSNSRSEMNVSTLELGDSALYLCASSSQPKGALRTDTQYFGPGTRLTVL.

The CDR3 region is CATSDFWGPQETQYF. The CDR3 nucleotides are TGTGCCACCAGTGATTTTTGGGGGCCGCAAGAGACCCAGTACTTC. The V call is TRBV24-1, the J call TRBJ2-5, with a weak D call TRBD1 (6 bases). There are 15 residues in the CDR3. V was shortened by 1 base and J by 2 bases, with 10 bases between the two germline ends. Germline assignment: CDR1 KGHDR and CDR2 SFDVKD.

This clone has a count of ten or more. The chain carries TRBV7-9 and TRBJ2-5, with D hard to call. The CDR3 runs 12 residues. Germline values: CDR1 SEHNR, CDR2 FQNEAQ (reference sequence). V was cut by 1 base and J by 5 bases, with 5 bases left in between. Written as DNA, the CDR3 is TGTGCCAGCAGCTTAGTAGTTGAGACCCAGTACTTC. It is translated as CASSLVVETQYF. Full variable domain (remainder filled in from reference TRBV7-9 and TRBJ2-5): DTGVSQNPRHKITKRGQNVTFRCDPISEHNRLYWYRQTLGQGPEFLTYFQNEAQLEKSRLLSDRFSAERPKGSFSTLEIQRTEQGDSAMYLCASSLVVETQYFGPGTRLLVL.

J is TRBJ2-5 and V is TRBV7-2, with TRBD1 as a possible D gene (5 bases). Germline V gene lookup returns CDR1 SGHTA and CDR2 FQGNSA. The CDR3 sequence is 14 residues long. The germline V and J ends were trimmed by 2 bases and 2 bases, with 9 bases remaining between them. The chain's CDR3 is CASSLMAGQETQYF. Written as DNA, the CDR3 is TGTGCCAGCAGCTTAATGGCAGGGCAAGAGACCCAGTACTTC.

This sequence joins TRBV6-1 and TRBJ2-5, with TRBD2 matching over 11 bases. Looked up from germline, CDR1 is MNHNS and CDR2 is SASEGT. The trim removed 1 base at V and 4 bases at J, leaving 5 bases unmatched. The CDR3 contains 16 residues. CDR3 region: CASSEVAGGAGETQYF. The CDR3 region has the DNA TGTGCCAGCAGTGAAGTAGCGGGGGGGGCCGGAGAGACCCAGTACTTC.

The chain combines TRBV18 with TRBJ2-3, with TRBD2 matching over 10 bases. The CDR3 sequence is 15 residues long. Losses at the gene ends were 2 bases for V and 4 bases for J; bases not matched to a gene: 3. Germline V CDR1 and CDR2: KGHSH, LQKENI. The CDR3 DNA reads TGTGCCAGCTCACCAGCTCTAGCGGGGGCAGATACGCAGTATTTT. Amino acid sequence: CASSPALAGADTQYF.

The chain employs TRBV3-1 (or the pseudogene TRBV3-2) and TRBJ2-5; 11 nucleotides match TRBD2. Looked up from germline, CDR1 is LGHDT and CDR2 is YNNKEL (reference sequence). With 3 bases clipped from V and 1 base from J, the junction kept 7 bases outside the gene matches. CDR3 length equals 17 residues. CDR3 nucleotide sequence: TGTGCCAGCAGCCAGCGCTATAGCGGGGGGGCCCAAGAGACCCAGTACTTC. Protein sequence: CASSQRYSGGAQETQYF.

The chain couples TRBV2 to TRBJ2-7; the match to TRBD2 covers 11 bases. Germline assignment: CDR1 SNHLY and CDR2 FYNNEI. The CDR3 extends over 14 amino acids. The J segment lost 6 bases and the V segment lost 6 bases, leaving 7 bases of the junction unmatched. Here the CDR3 reads CASRLLAGVSEQYV. The CDR3, as DNA: TGTGCCAGCAGACTACTAGCGGGGGTTTCCGAGCAGTACGTC.

This clone came up a few times. The genes are TRBV18 and TRBJ2-5; 8 bases map to TRBD1. After removal of 0 bases from V and 5 bases from J, the junction contained 2 bases not matched to a gene. Germline V lookup: CDR1 KGHSH, CDR2 LQKENI. The CDR3 loop spans 14 amino acids. Here the CDR3 reads CASSPPDRAETQYF. The CDR3 nucleotides are TGTGCCAGCTCACCACCGGACAGGGCGGAGACCCAGTACTTC.

This clone was detected only a few times. V and J are TRBV5-5 and TRBJ1-6; D unclear. From germline, CDR1 is SGHKS and CDR2 YYEKEE (reference sequence). The CDR3 extends over 14 amino acids. Trimming pared 2 bases from V and 8 bases from J, leaving 11 bases between. This CDR3 reads CASSFSWSDSPLHF. Here the CDR3 DNA reads TGTGCCAGCAGCTTCTCCTGGAGTGATTCACCCCTCCACTTT.

This sequence joins TRBV5-1 and TRBJ1-6; D not resolved. The CDR3 contains 13 residues. V dropped 4 bases and J dropped 12 bases, with 14 bases sitting between them. Germline V gene data show CDR1 as SGHRS and CDR2 as YFSETQ. DNA of the CDR3: TGCGCCAGCAGCGTCGGACCGCCTTTACCCCTCCACTTT. Its protein is CASSVGPPLPLHF.

V gene TRBV10-1 combines with J gene TRBJ2-2; no definite D call. V shed 3 bases and J shed 4 bases, with 12 bases lying between them. The CDR3 consists of 15 residues. CDR1 and CDR2 (germline): WNHNN, SYGVQD (reference sequence). The CDR3 DNA follows: TGCGCCAGCAGTGATCGTCTTGGGTCCACCGGGGAGCTGTTTTTT. Its protein is CASSDRLGSTGELFF.